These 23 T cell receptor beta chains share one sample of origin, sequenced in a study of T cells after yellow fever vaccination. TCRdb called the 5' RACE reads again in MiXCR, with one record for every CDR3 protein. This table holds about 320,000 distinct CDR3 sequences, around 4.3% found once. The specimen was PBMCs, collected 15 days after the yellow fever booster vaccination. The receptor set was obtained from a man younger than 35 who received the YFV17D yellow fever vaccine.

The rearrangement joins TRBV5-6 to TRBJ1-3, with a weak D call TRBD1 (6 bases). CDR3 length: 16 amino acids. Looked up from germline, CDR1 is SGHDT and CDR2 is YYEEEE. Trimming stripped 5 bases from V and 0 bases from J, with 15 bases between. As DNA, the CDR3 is TGTGCCAGCAGTCAGTCCCCAGGGGACTCTGGAAACACCATATATTTT. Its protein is CASSQSPGDSGNTIYF.

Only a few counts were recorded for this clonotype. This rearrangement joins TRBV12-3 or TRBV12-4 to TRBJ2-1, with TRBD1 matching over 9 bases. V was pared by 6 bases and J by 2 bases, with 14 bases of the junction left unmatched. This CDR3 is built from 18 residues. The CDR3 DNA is TGTGCCAGCAGAGCAAGGTGGGACAGGGCGCCTACCTACAATGAGCAGTTCTTC. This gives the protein CASRARWDRAPTYNEQFF.

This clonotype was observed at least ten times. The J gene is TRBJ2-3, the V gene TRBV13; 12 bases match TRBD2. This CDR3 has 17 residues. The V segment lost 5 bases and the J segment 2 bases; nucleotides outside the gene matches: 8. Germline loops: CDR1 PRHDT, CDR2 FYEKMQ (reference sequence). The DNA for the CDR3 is TGTGCCAGCAGCACAGGACTAGCGGGGCTTACCACAGATACGCAGTATTTT. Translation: CASSTGLAGLTTDTQYF.

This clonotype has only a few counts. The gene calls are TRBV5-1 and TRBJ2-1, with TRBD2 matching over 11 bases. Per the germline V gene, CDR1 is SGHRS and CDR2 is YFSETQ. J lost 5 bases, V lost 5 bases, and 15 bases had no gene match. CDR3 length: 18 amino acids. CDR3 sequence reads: CASSDTGTSGLADNEQFF. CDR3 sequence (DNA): TGCGCCAGCAGTGACACCGGGACTAGCGGCCTTGCTGACAATGAGCAGTTCTTC.

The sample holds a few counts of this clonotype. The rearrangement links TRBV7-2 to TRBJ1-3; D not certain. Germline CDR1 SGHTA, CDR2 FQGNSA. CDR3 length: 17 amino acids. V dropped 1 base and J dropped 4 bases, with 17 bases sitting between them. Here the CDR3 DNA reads TGTGCCAGCAGCTTAGGTCTGATACGGTCCTCGGGAAACACCATATATTTT. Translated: CASSLGLIRSSGNTIYF.

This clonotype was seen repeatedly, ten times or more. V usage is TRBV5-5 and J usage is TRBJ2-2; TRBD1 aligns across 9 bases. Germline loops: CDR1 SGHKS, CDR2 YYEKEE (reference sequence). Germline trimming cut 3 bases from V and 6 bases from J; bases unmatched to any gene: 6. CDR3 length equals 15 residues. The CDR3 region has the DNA TGTGCCAGCAGCTCGGACAGGGGTCGCGCCGGGGAGCTGTTTTTT. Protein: CASSSDRGRAGELFF.

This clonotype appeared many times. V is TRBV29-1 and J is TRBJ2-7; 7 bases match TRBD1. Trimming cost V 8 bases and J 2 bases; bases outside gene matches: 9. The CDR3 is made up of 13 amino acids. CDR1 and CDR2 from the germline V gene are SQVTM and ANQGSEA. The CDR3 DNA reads TGCAGCTTCTACGGGCAGGGGGCCTACGAGCAGTACTTC. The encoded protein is CSFYGQGAYEQYF.

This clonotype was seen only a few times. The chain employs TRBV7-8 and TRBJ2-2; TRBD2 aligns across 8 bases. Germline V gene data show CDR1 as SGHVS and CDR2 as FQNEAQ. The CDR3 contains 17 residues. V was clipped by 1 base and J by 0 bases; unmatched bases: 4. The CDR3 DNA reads TGTGCCAGCAGCTTAGTCGCGGGGGGTACGAACACCGGGGAGCTGTTTTTT. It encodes CASSLVAGGTNTGELFF.

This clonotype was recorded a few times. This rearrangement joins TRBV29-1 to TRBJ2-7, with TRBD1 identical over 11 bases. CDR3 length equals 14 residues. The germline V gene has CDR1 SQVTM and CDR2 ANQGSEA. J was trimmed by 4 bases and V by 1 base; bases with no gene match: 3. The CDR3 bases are TGCAGCGTTGAAGCTTGGGACAGGGGGTACGAGCAGTACTTC. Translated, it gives CSVEAWDRGYEQYF.

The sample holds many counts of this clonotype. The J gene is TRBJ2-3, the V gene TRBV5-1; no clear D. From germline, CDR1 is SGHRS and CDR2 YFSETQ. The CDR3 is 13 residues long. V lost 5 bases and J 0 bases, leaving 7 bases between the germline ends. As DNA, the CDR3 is TGCGCCAGCAGGCAGGACAGCACAGATACGCAGTATTTT. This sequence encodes CASRQDSTDTQYF.

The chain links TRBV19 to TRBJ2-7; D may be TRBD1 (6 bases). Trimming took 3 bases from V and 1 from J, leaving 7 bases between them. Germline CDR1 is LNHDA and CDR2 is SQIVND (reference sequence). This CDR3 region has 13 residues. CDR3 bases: TGTGCCAGTAGTATTACAGGGTCCTACGAGCAGTACTTC. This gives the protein CASSITGSYEQYF.

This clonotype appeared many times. CDR3 residues: CSASGTNTGELFF. DNA of the CDR3: TGCAGTGCTTCCGGGACAAACACCGGGGAGCTGTTTTTT. The rearrangement joins TRBV20-1 to TRBJ2-2, with D tentatively TRBD1 (6 bases). The germline V gene has CDR1 DFQATT and CDR2 SNEGSKA (reference sequence). This CDR3 is 13 amino acids long. V lost 5 bases and J lost 2, with 9 bases in between.

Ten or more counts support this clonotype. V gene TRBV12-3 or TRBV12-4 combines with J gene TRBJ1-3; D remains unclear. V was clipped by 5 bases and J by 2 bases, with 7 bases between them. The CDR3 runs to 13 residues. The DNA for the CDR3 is TGTGCCAGCAGTGCGACTGCTGGAAACACCATATATTTT. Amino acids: CASSATAGNTIYF.

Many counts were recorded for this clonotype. DNA for the CDR3: TGTGCCAGCAGCGGCACAGGGGCCGGCTATGGCTACACCTTC. Protein product: CASSGTGAGYGYTF. The chain couples TRBV9 to TRBJ1-2, with 7 bases aligning to TRBD1. Germline trimming cut 3 bases from V and 4 bases from J; bases unmatched to any gene: 6. The CDR3 runs to 14 residues. Germline-derived CDR1 and CDR2 are SGDLS and YYNGEE.

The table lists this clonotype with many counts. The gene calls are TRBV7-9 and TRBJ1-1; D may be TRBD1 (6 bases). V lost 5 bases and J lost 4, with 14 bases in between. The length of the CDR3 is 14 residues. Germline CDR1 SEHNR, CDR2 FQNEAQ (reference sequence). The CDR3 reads CASSPEGGATEAFF. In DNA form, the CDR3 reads TGTGCCAGCAGCCCGGAGGGGGGCGCCACTGAAGCTTTCTTT.

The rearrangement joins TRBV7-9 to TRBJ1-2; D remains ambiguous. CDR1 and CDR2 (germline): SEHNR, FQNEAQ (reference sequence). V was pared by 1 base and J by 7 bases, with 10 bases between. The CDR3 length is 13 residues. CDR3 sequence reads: CASSLVPDSGYTF. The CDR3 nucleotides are TGTGCCAGCAGCTTAGTACCCGATAGTGGCTACACCTTC.

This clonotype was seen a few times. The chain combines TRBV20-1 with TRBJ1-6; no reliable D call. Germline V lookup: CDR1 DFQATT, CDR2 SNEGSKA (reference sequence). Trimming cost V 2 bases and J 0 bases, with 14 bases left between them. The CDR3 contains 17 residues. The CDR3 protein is CSARSGSFSSYNSPLHF. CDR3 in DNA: TGCAGTGCTAGAAGTGGGAGTTTCAGCTCCTATAATTCACCCCTCCACTTT.

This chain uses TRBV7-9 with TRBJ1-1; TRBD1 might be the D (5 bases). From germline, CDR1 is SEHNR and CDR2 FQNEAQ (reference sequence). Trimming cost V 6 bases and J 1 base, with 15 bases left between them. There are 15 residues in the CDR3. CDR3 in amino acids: CASSWEGRRNTEAFF. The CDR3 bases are TGTGCCAGCAGTTGGGAGGGGAGACGGAACACTGAAGCTTTCTTT.

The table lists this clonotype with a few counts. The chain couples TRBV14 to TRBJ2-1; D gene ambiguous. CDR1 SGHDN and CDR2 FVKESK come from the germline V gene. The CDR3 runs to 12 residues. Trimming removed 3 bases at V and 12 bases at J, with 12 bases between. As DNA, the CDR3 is TGTGCCAGCAGCCACTCCCGGGCCCTGCAGTTCTTC. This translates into CASSHSRALQFF.

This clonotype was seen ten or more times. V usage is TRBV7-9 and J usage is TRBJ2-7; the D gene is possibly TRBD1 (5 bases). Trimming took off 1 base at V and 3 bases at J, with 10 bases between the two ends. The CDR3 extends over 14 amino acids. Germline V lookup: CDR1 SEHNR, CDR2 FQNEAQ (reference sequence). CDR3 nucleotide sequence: TGTGCCAGCAGCTTAGAGGGCAGGGACTACGAGCAGTACGTC. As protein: CASSLEGRDYEQYV.

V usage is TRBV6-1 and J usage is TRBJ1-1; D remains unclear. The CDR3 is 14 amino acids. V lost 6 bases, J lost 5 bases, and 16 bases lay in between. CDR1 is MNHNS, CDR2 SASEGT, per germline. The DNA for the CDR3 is TGTGCCAGCAGGACCCGGGGAAAGGAGACTGAAGCTTTCTTT. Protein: CASRTRGKETEAFF.

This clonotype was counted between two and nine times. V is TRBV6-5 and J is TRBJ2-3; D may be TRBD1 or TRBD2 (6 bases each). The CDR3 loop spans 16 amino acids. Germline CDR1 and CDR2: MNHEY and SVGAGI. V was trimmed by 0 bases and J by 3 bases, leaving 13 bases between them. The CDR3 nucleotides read TGTGCCAGCAGTTACTCGAAGAAGGGGGGAACAGATACGCAGTATTTT. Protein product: CASSYSKKGGTDTQYF.

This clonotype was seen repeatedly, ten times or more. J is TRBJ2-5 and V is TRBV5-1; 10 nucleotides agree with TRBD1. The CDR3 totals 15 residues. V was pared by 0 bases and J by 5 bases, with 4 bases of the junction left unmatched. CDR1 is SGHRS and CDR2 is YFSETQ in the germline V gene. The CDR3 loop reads CASSLDGTGEETQYF. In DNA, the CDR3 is TGCGCCAGCAGCTTGGACGGGACAGGGGAGGAGACCCAGTACTTC.